These 5 T cell receptor beta chains were all obtained from the same sample, sequenced in a study of radiotherapy plus CTLA-4 blockade in lung cancer. Repertoires were generated with immunoSEQ multiplex PCR, while TCRdb's copy carries only in-frame clones and drops some. The sample carries about 48,000 clones, more than 75% recorded once. The sequences come from peripheral blood, collected from a patient treated with radiotherapy plus ipilimumab. Receptors were obtained from a human donor with non-small cell lung cancer who had stable disease on radiotherapy plus ipilimumab.

The CDR3 DNA sequence: TGTGCCAGCACCTACGGGGGGACTGGAAACACCATATATTTT. It codes for CASTYGGTGNTIYF. The J gene is TRBJ1-3, the V gene TRBV6-5; D is perhaps TRBD1 (5 bases). Looked up from germline, CDR1 is MNHEY and CDR2 is SVGAGI. Trimming pared 7 bases from V and 2 bases from J, leaving 12 bases between. This CDR3 comprises 14 residues.

The chain joins TRBV30 to TRBJ2-1; D remains unclear. Germline assignment: CDR1 GTSNPN and CDR2 SVGIG (reference sequence). Trimming cost V 4 bases and J 5 bases, with 6 bases left between them. This CDR3 spans 11 amino acids. The CDR3 loop reads CAWTQNNEQFF. In DNA, the CDR3 is TGTGCCTGGACCCAAAACAATGAGCAGTTCTTC.

The CDR3 DNA sequence: TGTGCCAGCAGCATAATAGCCGGGACAGGGTTTAGCAATCAGCCCCAGCATTTT. Amino acids: CASSIIAGTGFSNQPQHF. V and J are TRBV5-8 and TRBJ1-5; 9 nucleotides line up with TRBD1. CDR1 and CDR2 (germline): SGHTS, YDEGEE. J lost 0 bases, V lost 4 bases, and 11 bases had no gene match. This CDR3 has 18 residues.

V is TRBV7-9 and J is TRBJ1-2, with 7 bases fitting TRBD1. Germline V CDR1 and CDR2: SEHNR, FQNEAQ (reference sequence). The CDR3 contains 14 residues. The V segment lost 6 bases and the J segment 0 bases; nucleotides outside the gene matches: 4. The CDR3 sequence: CASRQGQTNYGYTF. Here the CDR3 DNA reads TGTGCCAGCAGGCAGGGACAGACTAACTATGGCTACACCTTC.

The chain combines TRBV7-9 with TRBJ2-1; weak D call: TRBD2 (7 bases). Looked up from germline, CDR1 is SEHNR and CDR2 is FQNEAQ (reference sequence). The germline V and J ends were trimmed by 8 bases and 8 bases, with 16 bases remaining between them. The CDR3 sequence is 13 residues long. This CDR3 is CASAGASVDEQFF. Written as DNA, the CDR3 is TGTGCCAGCGCGGGGGCTAGCGTCGATGAGCAGTTCTTC.